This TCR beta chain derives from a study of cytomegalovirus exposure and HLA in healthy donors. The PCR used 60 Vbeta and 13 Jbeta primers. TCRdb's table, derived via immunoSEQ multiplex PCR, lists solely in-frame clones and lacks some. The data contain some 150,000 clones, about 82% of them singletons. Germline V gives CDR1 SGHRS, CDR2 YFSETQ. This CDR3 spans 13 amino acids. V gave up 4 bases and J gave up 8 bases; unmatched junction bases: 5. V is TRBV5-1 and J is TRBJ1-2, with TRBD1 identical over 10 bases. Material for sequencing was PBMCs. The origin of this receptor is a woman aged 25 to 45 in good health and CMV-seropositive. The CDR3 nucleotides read TGCGCCAGCAGCCCCGGACAGGGGGAGGGCTACACCTTC. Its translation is CASSPGQGEGYTF.